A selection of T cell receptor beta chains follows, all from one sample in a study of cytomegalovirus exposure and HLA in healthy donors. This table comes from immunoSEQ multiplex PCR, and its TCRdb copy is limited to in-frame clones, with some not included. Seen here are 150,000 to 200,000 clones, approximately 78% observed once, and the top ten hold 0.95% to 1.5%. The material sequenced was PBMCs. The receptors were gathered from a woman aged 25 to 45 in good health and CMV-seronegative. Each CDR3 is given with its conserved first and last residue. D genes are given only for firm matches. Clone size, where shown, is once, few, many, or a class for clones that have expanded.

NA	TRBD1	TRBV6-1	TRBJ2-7	TGTGCCAGCGCCTCCGGGACAGGGGGCAGCTACGAGCAGTACTTC	CASASGTGGSYEQYF
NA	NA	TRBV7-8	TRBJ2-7	TGTGCCAGCAGCTCCGACAGCGAGCAGTACTTC	CASSSDSEQYF
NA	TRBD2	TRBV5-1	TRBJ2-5	TGCGCCAGCAGCTTGGAACTAGCGGGGGAGCCCCAAGAGACCCAGTACTTC	CASSLELAGEPQETQYF
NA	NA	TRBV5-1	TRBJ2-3	TGCGCCAGCAGTTTACACACAGATACGCAGTATTTT	CASSLHTDTQYF
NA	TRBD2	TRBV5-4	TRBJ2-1	TGTGCCAGCAGCTTGACTAGCGGGAGGGTGAATGAGCAGTTCTTC	CASSLTSGRVNEQFF
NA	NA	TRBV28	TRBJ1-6	TGTGCCAGCTTAATTACGCGGGGCAGGTTGGAGAAGGAACCCCTCCACTTT	CASLITRGRLEKEPLHF
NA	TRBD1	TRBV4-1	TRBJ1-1	TGCGCCAGCAGCCACCCACCCCGGACAGGGTCTGGAGCTTTCTTT	CASSHPPRTGSGAFF
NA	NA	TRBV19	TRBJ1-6	TGTGCCAGTAGTATAGGAAGTCGGTTGGGGAGCTCCTATAATTCACCCCTCCACTTT	CASSIGSRLGSSYNSPLHF
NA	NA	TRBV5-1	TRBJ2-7	TGCGCCAGCAGCTTGGCCAGGGGAGACGAGCAGTACTTC	CASSLARGDEQYF
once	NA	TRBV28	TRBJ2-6	TGTGCCAGCGCCGGGTCCGGCTCTGGGGCCAACGTCCTGACTTTC	CASAGSGSGANVLTF
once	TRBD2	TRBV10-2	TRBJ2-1	TGCGCCAGCAGGGAGACTAGCGGGGGTATGAATGAGCAGTTCTTC	CASRETSGGMNEQFF
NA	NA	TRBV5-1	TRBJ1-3	TGCGCCAGCAGCTTGGCGCAGGGGCCTGGAAACACCATATATTTT	CASSLAQGPGNTIYF
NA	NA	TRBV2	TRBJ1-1	TGTGCCAGCAGTGACGCCTTAGGGGTGTACACTGAAGCTTTCTTT	CASSDALGVYTEAFF
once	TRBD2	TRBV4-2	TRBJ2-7	TGTGCCAGCAGCCAAGCTACTAGCGGCGAGCAGTACTTC	CASSQATSGEQYF
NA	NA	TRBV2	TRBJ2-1	TGTGCCAGCAGGGAATCGCCGGGGGTTGGGGAGCAGTTCTTC	CASRESPGVGEQFF